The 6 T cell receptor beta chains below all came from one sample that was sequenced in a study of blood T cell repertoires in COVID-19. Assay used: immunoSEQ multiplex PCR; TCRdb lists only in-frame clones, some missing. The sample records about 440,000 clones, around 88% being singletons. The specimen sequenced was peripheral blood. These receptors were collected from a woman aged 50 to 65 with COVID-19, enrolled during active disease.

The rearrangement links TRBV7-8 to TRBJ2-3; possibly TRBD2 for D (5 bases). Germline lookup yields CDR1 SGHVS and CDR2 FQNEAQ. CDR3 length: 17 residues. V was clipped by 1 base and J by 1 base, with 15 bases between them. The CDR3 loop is CASSLETTYYRTDTQYF. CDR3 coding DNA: TGTGCCAGCAGCTTAGAGACTACGTACTATCGCACAGATACGCAGTATTTT.

The CDR3 here is CASSYTIGQGRNYGYTF. The CDR3 DNA reads TGTGCCAGCAGTTACACGATAGGACAGGGTAGGAACTATGGCTACACCTTC. The rearrangement joins TRBV6-2 or TRBV6-3 to TRBJ1-2, with 8 bases that match TRBD1. The J segment lost 2 bases and the V segment lost 2 bases, leaving 10 bases of the junction unmatched. This CDR3 comprises 17 residues. Looked up from germline, CDR1 is MNHEY and CDR2 is SVGEGT.

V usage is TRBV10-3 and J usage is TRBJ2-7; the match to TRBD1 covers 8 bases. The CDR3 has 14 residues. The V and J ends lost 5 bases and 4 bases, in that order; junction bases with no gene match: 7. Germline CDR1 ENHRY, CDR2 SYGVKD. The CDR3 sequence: CAISLVGQGYEQYF. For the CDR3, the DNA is TGTGCCATCAGTTTGGTCGGACAGGGATACGAGCAGTACTTC.

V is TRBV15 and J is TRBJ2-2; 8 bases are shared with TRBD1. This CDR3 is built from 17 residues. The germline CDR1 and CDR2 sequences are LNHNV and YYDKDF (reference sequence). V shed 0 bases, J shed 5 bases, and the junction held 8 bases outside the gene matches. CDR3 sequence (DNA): TGTGCCACCAGCAGAGAGGGGCAGGGGGCATCTACCGGGGAGCTGTTTTTT. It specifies CATSREGQGASTGELFF.

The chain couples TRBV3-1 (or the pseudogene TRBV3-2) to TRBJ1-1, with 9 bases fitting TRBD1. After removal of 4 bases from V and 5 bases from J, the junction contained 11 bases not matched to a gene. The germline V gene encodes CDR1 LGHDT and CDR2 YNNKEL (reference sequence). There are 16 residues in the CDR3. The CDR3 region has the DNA TGTGCCAGCAGCCCTCCCTCAGGACAGGGGACGACTGAAGCTTTCTTT. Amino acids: CASSPPSGQGTTEAFF.

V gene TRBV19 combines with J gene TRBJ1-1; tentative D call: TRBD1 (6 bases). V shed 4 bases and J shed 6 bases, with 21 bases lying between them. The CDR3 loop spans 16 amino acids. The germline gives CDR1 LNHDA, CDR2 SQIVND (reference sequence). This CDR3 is CASSKVVSGGRSEAFF. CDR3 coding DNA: TGTGCCAGTAGTAAGGTGGTCTCGGGGGGCAGGTCTGAAGCTTTCTTT.